The 23 T cell receptor beta chains below come from one sample, sequenced in a study of blood T cells in healthy people across ages. A second about 7 to 11 cycle PCR used barcoded and J-beta primers. From the 5' RACE reads, TCRdb called clonotypes with MiXCR, one entry per CDR3 protein. The table lists under 1 million distinct CDR3 sequences, around 43% of them singletons. The source material was blood. The receptors stem from a man aged 60-69 years in good health.

The rearrangement links TRBV6-6 to TRBJ2-7, with D possibly being TRBD1 or TRBD2 (5 bases each). V was clipped by 0 bases and J by 4 bases, with 10 bases between them. The V gene's germline CDR1 is MNHNY and CDR2 SVGAGI (reference sequence). The CDR3 has 14 residues. The chain's CDR3 is CASSYSMGVYEQYF. Written as DNA, the CDR3 is TGTGCCAGCAGTTACTCTATGGGGGTATACGAGCAGTACTTC.

This clonotype was observed many times. V and J are TRBV29-1 and TRBJ2-3; no reliable D call. The V gene lost 5 bases and the J gene lost 4 bases, with 7 bases spanning the gap. Per germline, CDR1 SQVTM and CDR2 ANQGSEA. The CDR3 runs to 11 residues. CDR3 loop: CSVNQADTQYF. The DNA for the CDR3 is TGCAGCGTTAATCAGGCAGATACGCAGTATTTT.

This clonotype was seen a few times. This chain joins TRBV5-1 and TRBJ2-5; the D gene is possibly TRBD1 (5 bases). Trimming removed 9 bases from V and 1 base from J, with 16 bases in between. The CDR3 extends over 14 amino acids. Germline CDR1 is SGHRS and CDR2 is YFSETQ. DNA for the CDR3: TGCGCCACTACATCGGGCAGGGTCCAAGAGACCCAGTACTTC. It codes for CATTSGRVQETQYF.

Only a few counts were recorded for this clonotype. The genes are TRBV3-1 and TRBJ2-2, with TRBD1 as a possible D gene (5 bases). V was clipped by 2 bases and J by 3 bases, with 13 bases between them. Germline V gene sequence: CDR1 LGHDT, CDR2 YNNKEL (reference sequence). CDR3 length: 16 amino acids. This chain's CDR3 is CASSQISDTYTGELFF. In DNA, the CDR3 is TGTGCCAGCAGCCAAATCTCGGACACCTACACCGGGGAGCTGTTTTTT.

In this sample, this clonotype turned up once. The chain links TRBV20-1 to TRBJ2-5, with D uncertain. The germline V gene has CDR1 DFQATT and CDR2 SNEGSKA (reference sequence). This CDR3 is 15 amino acids long. V lost 0 bases and J 5 bases, leaving 16 bases between the germline ends. The CDR3 spells CSARDPATGGETQYF. The CDR3 DNA follows: TGCAGTGCTAGAGATCCGGCGACCGGTGGGGAGACCCAGTACTTC.

This clonotype was seen a handful of times. V usage is TRBV14 and J usage is TRBJ2-1; D is perhaps TRBD1 or TRBD2 (5 bases each). Looked up from germline, CDR1 is SGHDN and CDR2 is FVKESK. Trimming stripped 3 bases from V and 7 bases from J, with 25 bases between. The CDR3 contains 18 residues. CDR3 bases: TGTGCCAGCAGCCATTACCCCGCCGGGACGCCTTTGAGGAATGAGCAGTTCTTC. Amino acid sequence: CASSHYPAGTPLRNEQFF.

This rearrangement joins TRBV20-1 to TRBJ1-6; 9 nucleotides align to TRBD1. V shed 3 bases, J shed 7 bases, and the junction held 4 bases outside the gene matches. This CDR3 comprises 14 residues. Germline V gene lookup returns CDR1 DFQATT and CDR2 SNEGSKA (reference sequence). The CDR3 DNA sequence: TGCAGTGCTAGGCCGGGACAGGGAAATTCACCCCTCCACTTT. This translates into CSARPGQGNSPLHF.

This chain uses TRBV20-1 with TRBJ2-3; perhaps TRBD2 as D (6 bases). The CDR3 loop spans 14 amino acids. V lost 2 bases and J lost 1, with 10 bases in between. Germline V lookup: CDR1 DFQATT, CDR2 SNEGSKA (reference sequence). CDR3 amino acids: CSARRSGRTDTQYF. DNA for the CDR3: TGCAGTGCTAGAAGAAGCGGGCGCACAGATACGCAGTATTTT.

Regarding this clonotype: This may be a read error: a much more frequent sequence differs by one nucleotide. The chain is built from TRBV6-2 or TRBV6-3 and TRBJ2-7, with unresolved D. Germline CDR1 and CDR2: MNHEY and SVGEGT. This CDR3 comprises 11 residues. CDR3 coding DNA: TGTACCAGCAGTTTTGACTACGAGCAGTACTTC. Its translation: CTSSFDYEQYF.

As for this clonotype: A much larger clone lies a single base off, so this may be a read error. The chain has TRBV11-2 and TRBJ2-4, with D possibly matching TRBD2 (5 bases). The CDR3 sequence is 15 residues long. V was clipped by 2 bases and J by 1 base, with 9 bases between them. Germline CDR1 reads SGHAT; CDR2 reads FQNNGV. The CDR3 nucleotides read TGTGCCAGCAGCTTAAGGGAGTCGGCCAAAAACATTCAGTACTTC. Translation: CASSLRESAKNIQYF.

Only a few counts were recorded for this clonotype. The J gene is TRBJ2-7, the V gene TRBV2; D uncertain. Germline V lookup: CDR1 SNHLY, CDR2 FYNNEI. The CDR3 totals 15 residues. V was pared by 2 bases and J by 1 base, with 12 bases between. The CDR3 DNA sequence: TGTGCCAGCAGTGAAACACGGGTTGTATCCTACGAGCAGTACTTC. Residues: CASSETRVVSYEQYF.

This clonotype was counted only a few times. The J gene is TRBJ1-6, the V gene TRBV21-1. TRBV21-1 is a recognized pseudogene. The CDR3 extends over 13 amino acids. The CDR3 sequence: CASSGYGNSPLHF. The CDR3 nucleotides read TGTGCCAGCAGCGGGTACGGGAATTCACCCCTCCACTTT.

This clonotype was observed a few times. The chain couples TRBV20-1 to TRBJ1-2, with TRBD1 as a possible D gene (5 bases). Germline V lookup: CDR1 DFQATT, CDR2 SNEGSKA (reference sequence). The ends were cut back, 2 bases at V and 5 bases at J, with 15 bases in the middle. The CDR3 is made up of 14 amino acids. CDR3 in amino acids: CSARPDTFGYGYTF. CDR3 DNA: TGCAGTGCTAGACCGGACACATTTGGGTATGGCTACACCTTC.

This clonotype showed up just once. This chain connects TRBV20-1 to TRBJ2-5; no reliable D call. Germline V gene lookup returns CDR1 DFQATT and CDR2 SNEGSKA (reference sequence). Trimming shortened V by 7 bases and J by 4 bases, and 7 bases separated the two germline ends. CDR3 length: 10 residues. CDR3 bases: TGCAGTGTTAGGTCAGAGACCCAGTACTTC. This codes for CSVRSETQYF.

This clonotype was detected a few times. The chain couples TRBV14 to TRBJ2-4, with 11 bases fitting TRBD2. V was pared by 3 bases and J by 13 bases, with 11 bases of the junction left unmatched. The germline gives CDR1 SGHDN, CDR2 FVKESK. The CDR3 covers 15 residues. For the CDR3, the DNA is TGTGCCAGCAGCCATCAGACTAGCGGGGTTTGGGAGCAGTACTTC. Translated, it gives CASSHQTSGVWEQYF.

A note on this clonotype: This could be a read error, since a much larger clone is one nucleotide away. This chain joins TRBV20-1 and TRBJ2-3, with a tentative D call TRBD2 (6 bases). Germline V gene sequence: CDR1 DFQATT, CDR2 SNEGSKA (reference sequence). This CDR3 comprises 16 residues. Here the CDR3 DNA reads TGCAGTGCTAGAGTCGATAGCGGAATTTTCACAGATACGCGGTATTTT. Translating gives CSARVDSGIFTDTRYF.

This clonotype has a handful of counts. The gene calls are TRBV6-2 or TRBV6-3 and TRBJ2-7, with 10 bases identical to TRBD2. Unmatched junction bases numbered 11, after V lost 5 bases and J lost 7 bases. The CDR3 runs 15 residues. Germline V gene lookup returns CDR1 MNHEY and CDR2 SVGEGT. CDR3 sequence reads: CASSTLAGEMREQYF. DNA of the CDR3: TGTGCCAGCAGTACGCTAGCGGGGGAGATGCGGGAGCAGTACTTC.

This clonotype was seen repeatedly, ten times or more. This rearrangement joins TRBV27 to TRBJ1-2; TRBD1 matches at 8 bases. The V segment lost 5 bases and the J segment 4 bases; nucleotides outside the gene matches: 6. The CDR3 contains 14 residues. From germline, CDR1 is MNHEY and CDR2 SMNVEV (reference sequence). The CDR3 sequence: CASSPRTGTYGYTF. The DNA of the CDR3 is TGTGCCAGCAGTCCCCGGACAGGGACCTATGGCTACACCTTC.

The CDR3 DNA reads as TGCGCCAGCAGCTTGGAGGCTAGCGGGGGGGGCAATGAGCAGTTCTTC. Amino acid sequence: CASSLEASGGGNEQFF. The chain uses TRBV5-1 and TRBJ2-1; 12 bases match TRBD2. Germline assignment: CDR1 SGHRS and CDR2 YFSETQ. Trimming cost V 0 bases and J 6 bases; bases outside gene matches: 4. The CDR3 extends over 16 amino acids.

This clonotype was found many times. The rearrangement uses TRBV9 and TRBJ2-7; D is perhaps TRBD1 (5 bases). This CDR3 is 14 amino acids long. CDR1 and CDR2 (germline): SGDLS, YYNGEE. Deletions cut 0 bases from V and 0 bases from J, with 7 bases between. The chain's CDR3 is CASSVGQSSYEQYF. The CDR3 bases are TGTGCCAGCAGCGTAGGACAGAGCTCCTACGAGCAGTACTTC.

The chain employs TRBV9 and TRBJ2-7, with a tentative D call TRBD2 (5 bases). V dropped 2 bases and J dropped 7 bases, with 19 bases sitting between them. CDR3 length equals 15 residues. From germline, CDR1 is SGDLS and CDR2 YYNGEE. CDR3 coding DNA: TGTGCCAGCAGCGTGTTACTAGGAGAATACAATGAGCAGTACTTC. It is translated as CASSVLLGEYNEQYF. The whole variable domain, remainder taken from reference TRBV9 and TRBJ2-7, is DSGVTQTPKHLITATGQRVTLRCSPRSGDLSVYWYQQSLDQGLQFLIQYYNGEERAKGNILERFSAQQFPDLHSELNLSSLELGDSALYFCASSVLLGEYNEQYFGPGTRLTVT.

The J gene is TRBJ2-5, the V gene TRBV5-5; 10 nucleotides line up with TRBD2. The last part of the DNA fits TRBJ2-7 better; the J call may be wrong. CDR3 length equals 14 residues. In germline, CDR1 is SGHKS, CDR2 YYEKEE (reference sequence). In nucleotides, the CDR3 is TGTGCCAGCAGCTCAATTAGCGGGAGGTACGAGCAGTACTTC. It specifies CASSSISGRYEQYF.

CDR3 loop: CASSQTWVQGSPLHF. The CDR3 bases are TGTGCCAGCAGCCAAACTTGGGTTCAGGGTTCACCCCTCCACTTT. This chain joins TRBV3-1 and TRBJ1-6, with D tentatively TRBD1 (5 bases). Per germline, CDR1 LGHDT and CDR2 YNNKEL (reference sequence). The CDR3 length is 15 residues. V shed 2 bases and J shed 9 bases, with 14 bases lying between them.